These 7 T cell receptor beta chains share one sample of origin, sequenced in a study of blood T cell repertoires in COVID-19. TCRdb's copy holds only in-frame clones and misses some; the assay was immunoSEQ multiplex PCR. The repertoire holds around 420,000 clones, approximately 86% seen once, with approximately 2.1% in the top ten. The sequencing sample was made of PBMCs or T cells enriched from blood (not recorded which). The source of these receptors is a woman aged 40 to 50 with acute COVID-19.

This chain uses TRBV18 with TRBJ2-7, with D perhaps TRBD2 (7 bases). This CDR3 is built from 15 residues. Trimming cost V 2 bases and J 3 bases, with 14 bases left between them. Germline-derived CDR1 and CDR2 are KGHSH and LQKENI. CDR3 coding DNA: TGTGCCAGCTCACCAAGCGGGACACACCTCTACGAGCAGTACTTC. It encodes CASSPSGTHLYEQYF.

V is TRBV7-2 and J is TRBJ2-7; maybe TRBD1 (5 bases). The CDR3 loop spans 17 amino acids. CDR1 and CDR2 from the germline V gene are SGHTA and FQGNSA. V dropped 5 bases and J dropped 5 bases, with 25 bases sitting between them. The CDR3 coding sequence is TGTGCCAGCAGCCAAGGGTTTAGGGGTCCAGGGTCTCACGAGCAGTACTTC. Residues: CASSQGFRGPGSHEQYF.

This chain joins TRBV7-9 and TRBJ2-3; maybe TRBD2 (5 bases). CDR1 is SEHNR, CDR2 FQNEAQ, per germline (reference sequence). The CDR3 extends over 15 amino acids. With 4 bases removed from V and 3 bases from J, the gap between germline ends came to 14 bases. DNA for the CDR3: TGTGCCAGCAGCTCCGGGAAATTTACGACAGATACGCAGTATTTT. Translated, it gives CASSSGKFTTDTQYF.

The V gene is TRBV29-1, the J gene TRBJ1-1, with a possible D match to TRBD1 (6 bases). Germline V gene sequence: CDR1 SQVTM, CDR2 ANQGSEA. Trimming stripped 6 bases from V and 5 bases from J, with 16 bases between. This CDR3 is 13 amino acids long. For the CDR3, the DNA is TGCAGCGTCCAAGGGGGGGAGGAAACTGAAGCTTTCTTT. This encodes CSVQGGEETEAFF.

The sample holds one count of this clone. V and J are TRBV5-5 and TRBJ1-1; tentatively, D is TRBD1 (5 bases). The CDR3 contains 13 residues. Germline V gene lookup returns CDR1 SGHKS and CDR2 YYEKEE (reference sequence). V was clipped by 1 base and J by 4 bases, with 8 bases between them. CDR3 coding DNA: TGTGCCAGCAGCTTGCCCGGGGGCACTGAAGCTTTCTTT. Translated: CASSLPGGTEAFF.

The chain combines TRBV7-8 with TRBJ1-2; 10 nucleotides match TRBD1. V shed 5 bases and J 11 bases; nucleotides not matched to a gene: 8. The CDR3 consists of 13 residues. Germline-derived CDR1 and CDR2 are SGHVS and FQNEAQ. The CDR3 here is CASSLRDRGGYTF. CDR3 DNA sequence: TGTGCCAGCAGCCTCCGGGACAGGGGAGGGTACACCTTC.

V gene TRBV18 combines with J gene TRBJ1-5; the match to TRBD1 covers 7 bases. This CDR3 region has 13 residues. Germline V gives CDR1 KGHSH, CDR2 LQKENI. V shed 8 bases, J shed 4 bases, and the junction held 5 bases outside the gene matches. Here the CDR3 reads CASRDSLNQPQHF. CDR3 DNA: TGTGCCAGCCGGGACAGCCTAAATCAGCCCCAGCATTTT. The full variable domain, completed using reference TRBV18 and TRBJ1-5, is NAGVMQNPRHLVRRRGQEARLRCSPMKGHSHVYWYRQLPEEGLKFMVYLQKENIIDESGMPKERFSAEFPKEGPSILRIQQVVRGDSAAYFCASRDSLNQPQHFGDGTRLSIL.